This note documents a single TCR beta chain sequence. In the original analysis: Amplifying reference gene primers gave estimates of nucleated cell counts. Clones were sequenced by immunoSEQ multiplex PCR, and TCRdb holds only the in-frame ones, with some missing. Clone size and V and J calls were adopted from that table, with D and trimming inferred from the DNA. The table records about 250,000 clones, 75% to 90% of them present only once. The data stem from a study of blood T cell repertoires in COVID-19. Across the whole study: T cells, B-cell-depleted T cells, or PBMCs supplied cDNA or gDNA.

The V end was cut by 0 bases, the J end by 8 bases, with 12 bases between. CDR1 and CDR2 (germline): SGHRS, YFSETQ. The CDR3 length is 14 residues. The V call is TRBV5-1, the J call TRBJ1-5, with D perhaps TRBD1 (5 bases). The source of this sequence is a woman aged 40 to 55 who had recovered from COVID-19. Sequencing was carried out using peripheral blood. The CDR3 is CASSLGQGGEPQHF. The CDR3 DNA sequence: TGCGCCAGCAGCTTGGGCCAGGGAGGAGAGCCCCAGCATTTT.